The T cell receptor beta chain under discussion was sequenced for a study of identifying expanded T cells in peripheral blood. Whole-study findings and limits: Clone count variance between approximately two-week samples rose with total template count.

Collection occurred without any documented infections or immune events in donors. This table comes from immunoSEQ multiplex PCR, and its TCRdb copy is limited to in-frame clones, with some not included. The data show about 58,000 clones, with around four fifths seen just once and roughly a sixth held by the top ten. Trimming removed 3 bases from V and 2 bases from J, with 14 bases in between. Looked up from germline, CDR1 is SGDLS and CDR2 is YYNGEE. This CDR3 comprises 15 residues. Turning to this clone: Its antigen is unidentified.

This sequence originates from a person between 18 and 69 years old in good health. The sequenced sample was blood. V gene TRBV9 combines with J gene TRBJ2-5; maybe TRBD1 (5 bases). DNA of the CDR3: TGTGCCAGCAGCGATGGACAAGGCCTACAAGAGACCCAGTACTTC. It translates to CASSDGQGLQETQYF. The entire variable domain, with the rest obtained from reference TRBV9 and TRBJ2-5, is as follows: DSGVTQTPKHLITATGQRVTLRCSPRSGDLSVYWYQQSLDQGLQFLIQYYNGEERAKGNILERFSAQQFPDLHSELNLSSLELGDSALYFCASSDGQGLQETQYFGPGTRLLVL.